This T cell receptor (beta chain) was obtained from a study of molecular identifiers for immune sequencing clone quantification. Study summary: RNA, taken in replicates from approximately 20,000 or 100,000 naive CD8 cells, was split five ways, with four sequenced.

Investigators produced naive CD8 libraries from around 20,000 to 1,000,000 sorted cells, drawing on 10%, 30% or 50% RNA. This clonotype has ten or more counts. The V end was cut by 5 bases, the J end by 6 bases, with 13 bases between. CDR1 is MNHEY, CDR2 SVGEGT, per germline. CDR3 size: 14 residues. Making the bulk TCR libraries relied on previously described methods and listed TCR primers. TCRdb re-called the PCR reads through MiXCR, storing one row per CDR3 protein. In the table there are approximately 97,000 distinct CDR3 sequences, roughly 24% of which are singletons. This chain joins TRBV6-2 or TRBV6-3 and TRBJ1-4; D not certain. The source material was naive CD8+ T cells from blood, with Jurkat cell RNA spiked in. Subset described: FACS-sorted CD8+CD4-CCR7+CD45RA+ naive T cells. The receptor was derived from a human donor in good health. Some libraries in this study had Jurkat cell RNA spiked in. The CDR3 DNA reads TGTGCCAGCAGTACCGGGTTTCGGCATGAAAAACTGTTTTTT. This gives the protein CASSTGFRHEKLFF.